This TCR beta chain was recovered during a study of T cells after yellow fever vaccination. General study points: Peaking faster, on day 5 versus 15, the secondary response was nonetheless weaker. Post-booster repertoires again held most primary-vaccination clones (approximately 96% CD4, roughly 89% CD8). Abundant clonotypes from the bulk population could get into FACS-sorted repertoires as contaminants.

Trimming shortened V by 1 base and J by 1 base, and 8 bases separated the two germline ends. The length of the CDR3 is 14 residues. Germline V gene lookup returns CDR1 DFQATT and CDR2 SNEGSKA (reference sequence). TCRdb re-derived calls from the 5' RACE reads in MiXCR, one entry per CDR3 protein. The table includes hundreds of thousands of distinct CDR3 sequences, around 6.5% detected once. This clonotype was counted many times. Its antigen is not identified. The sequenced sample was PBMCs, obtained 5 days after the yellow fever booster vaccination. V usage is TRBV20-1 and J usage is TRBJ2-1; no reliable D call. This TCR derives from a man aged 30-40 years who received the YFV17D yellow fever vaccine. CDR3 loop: CSARVVGSYNEQFF. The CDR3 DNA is TGCAGTGCTAGAGTCGTGGGATCCTACAATGAGCAGTTCTTC.